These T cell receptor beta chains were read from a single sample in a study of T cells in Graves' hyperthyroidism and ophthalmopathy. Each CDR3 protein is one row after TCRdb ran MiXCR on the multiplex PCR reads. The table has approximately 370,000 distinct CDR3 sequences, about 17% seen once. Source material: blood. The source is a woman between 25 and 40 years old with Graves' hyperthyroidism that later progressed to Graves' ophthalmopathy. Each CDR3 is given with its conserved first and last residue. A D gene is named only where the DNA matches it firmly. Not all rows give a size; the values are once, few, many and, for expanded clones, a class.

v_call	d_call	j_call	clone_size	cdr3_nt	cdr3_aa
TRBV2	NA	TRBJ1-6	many	TGTGCCAGCAGTGACGGGGAAAATTCACCCCTCCACTTT	CASSDGENSPLHF
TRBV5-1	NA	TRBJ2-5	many	TGCGCCAGCAGCTTGTGGCAGGGGCAGACCCAGTACTTC	CASSLWQGQTQYF
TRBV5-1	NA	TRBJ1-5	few	TGCGCCAGCAGTTATAAAACAGGGAGAGATCAGCCCCAGCATTTT	CASSYKTGRDQPQHF
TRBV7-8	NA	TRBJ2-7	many	TGTGCCAGCAGCGCCTGGACCTCGAACTACGAGCAGTACTTC	CASSAWTSNYEQYF
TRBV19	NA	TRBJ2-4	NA	TGTGCCAGTAGTATTGGGGGCGGGGTAGCCAAAAACATTCAGTACTTC	CASSIGGGVAKNIQYF
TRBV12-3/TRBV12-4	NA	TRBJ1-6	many	TGTGCCAGCAGACTTAGGGGAAATTCACCCCTCCACTTT	CASRLRGNSPLHF
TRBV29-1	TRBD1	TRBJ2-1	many	TGCAGCGTTGAGGGGACAGATTACAATGAGCAGTTCTTC	CSVEGTDYNEQFF
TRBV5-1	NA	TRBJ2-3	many	TGCGCCAGCAGCTTGGACCCCCCTAGCGCCGGGGAGTATACGCAGTATTTT	CASSLDPPSAGEYTQYF
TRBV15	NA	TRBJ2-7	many	TGTGCCACCAGCAGGCCCGATACGGCCAAGCAGTACTTC	CATSRPDTAKQYF
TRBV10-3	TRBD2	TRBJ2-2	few	TGTGCCATCAGTGTCCTGGGACTAGCGGGAACGGACACCGGGGAGCTGTTTTTT	CAISVLGLAGTDTGELFF
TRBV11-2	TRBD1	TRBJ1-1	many	TGTGCCAGCATCCAAGGAAGGAGACAGGGTGAAGCTTTCTTT	CASIQGRRQGEAFF
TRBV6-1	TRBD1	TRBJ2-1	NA	TGTGCCAGCACTGAGCAACCCAGCGACAGGGCGCCGGACAATGAGCAGTTCTTC	CASTEQPSDRAPDNEQFF
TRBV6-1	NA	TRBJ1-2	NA	TGTGCCAGCAGTGAAGGATTCTGGGGCTACACCTTC	CASSEGFWGYTF
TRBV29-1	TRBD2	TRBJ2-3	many	TGCAGCGTCGACTACGAGTGGGACTACACAGATACGCAGTATTTT	CSVDYEWDYTDTQYF
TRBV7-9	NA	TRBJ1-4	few	TGTGCCAGCAGCGACCGGAATGAAAAACTGTTTTTT	CASSDRNEKLFF
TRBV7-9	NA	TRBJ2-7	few	TGTGCCAGCAGCAACTCCCCAGGGCCCTGGGAGCAGTACTTC	CASSNSPGPWEQYF
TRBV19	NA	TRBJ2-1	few	TGTGCCAGTAGTACAGGTTCTCAATACAATGAGCAGTTCTTC	CASSTGSQYNEQFF
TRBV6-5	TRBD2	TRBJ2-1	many	TGTGCCAGCAGTTACTCGACCCTAGCGGGAGGAGTCGATGAGCAGTTCTTC	CASSYSTLAGGVDEQFF
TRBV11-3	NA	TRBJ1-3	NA	TGTGCCAGCAGCTTAGCCGGGGAAACCATATATTTT	CASSLAGETIYF
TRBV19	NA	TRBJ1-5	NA	TGTGCCAGTACCATGGTAGGGGGGGTAGATCAGCCCCAGCATTTT	CASTMVGGVDQPQHF
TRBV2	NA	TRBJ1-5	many	TGTGCCAGCAGTGCTAGCAATCAGCCCCAGCATTTT	CASSASNQPQHF
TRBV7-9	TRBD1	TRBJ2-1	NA	TGTGCCAGCAGCTTAGTACAGGGGGTCTACAATGAGCAGTTCTTC	CASSLVQGVYNEQFF
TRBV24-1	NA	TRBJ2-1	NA	TGTGCCACCAGTGGTTTATCGCCGTGTACAGCCTTTTGGTACAATGAGCAGTTCTTC	CATSGLSPCTAFWYNEQFF
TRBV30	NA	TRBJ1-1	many	TGTGCCTGGTCGGATATGAACACTGAAGCTTTCTTT	CAWSDMNTEAFF
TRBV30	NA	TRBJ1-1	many	TGTGCCTGGAGCTGGACAGAGGGGACTGAAGCTTTCTTT	CAWSWTEGTEAFF
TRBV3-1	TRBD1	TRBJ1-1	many	TGTGCCAGCAGCCCCCGTGAGGGGGCGACCACTGAAGCTTTCTTT	CASSPREGATTEAFF
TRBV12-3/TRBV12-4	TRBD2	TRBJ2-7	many	TGTGCCAGCACTTATCGCCCGCGATTCCAAACCGGGACTAGCGGTACCTACGAGCAGTACTTC	CASTYRPRFQTGTSGTYEQYF
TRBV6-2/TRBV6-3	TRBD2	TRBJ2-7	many	TGTGCCAGCAGTTCCTCGGGGAGCGGGAGCGGTGAGCAGTACTTC	CASSSSGSGSGEQYF
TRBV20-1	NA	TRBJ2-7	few	TGCAGTGCTAGGGCCCCGGGCTACTACGAGCAGTACTTC	CSARAPGYYEQYF
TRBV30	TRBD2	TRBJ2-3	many	TGTGCCTGCGGGGACTACACAGATACGCAGTATTTT	CACGDYTDTQYF
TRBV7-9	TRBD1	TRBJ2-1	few	TGTGCCAGCAGCTTAGACGGGACAGGGGTCTACGACAATGAGCAGTTCTTC	CASSLDGTGVYDNEQFF
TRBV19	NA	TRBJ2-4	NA	TGTGCCAGTAGTATAAAGACAGCGCGGAACATTCAGTACTTC	CASSIKTARNIQYF